These 11 T cell receptor beta chains were all obtained from the same sample, sequenced in a study of OX40 agonist ivuxolimab in advanced cancers. The protocol was immunoSEQ multiplex PCR, while the TCRdb copy is restricted to in-frame clones and leaves out a portion. The table has about 82,000 clones, over 65% seen once. Sequencing used CD4+ or CD8+ T cells sorted from blood, obtained in a trial of the OX40 agonist ivuxolimab. These receptors were obtained from an adult with an advanced solid tumor such as melanoma, head and neck, liver or kidney cancer.

This clone was observed at least ten times. The rearrangement joins TRBV11-1 to TRBJ1-1; D gene uncertain. CDR3 length: 12 amino acids. Germline-derived CDR1 and CDR2 are SGHAT and FQDESV (reference sequence). V was cut by 3 bases and J by 3 bases, with 5 bases left in between. Here the CDR3 reads CASSLEHTEAFF. DNA for the CDR3: TGTGCCAGCAGCTTGGAACACACTGAAGCTTTCTTT.

The chain carries TRBV7-9 and TRBJ2-5, with TRBD2 matching over 9 bases. Trimming took 2 bases from V and 0 from J; bases not matched to a gene: 4. Germline V gives CDR1 SEHNR, CDR2 FQNEAQ (reference sequence). The CDR3 runs 16 residues. CDR3 bases: TGTGCCAGCAGCTTATCCCTAGCGGGGTACCAAGAGACCCAGTACTTC. This encodes CASSLSLAGYQETQYF. The variable domain in full, with the rest retrieved from reference TRBV7-9 and TRBJ2-5, is DTGVSQNPRHKITKRGQNVTFRCDPISEHNRLYWYRQTLGQGPEFLTYFQNEAQLEKSRLLSDRFSAERPKGSFSTLEIQRTEQGDSAMYLCASSLSLAGYQETQYFGPGTRLLVL.

The gene calls are TRBV5-4 and TRBJ1-2; 7 positions match TRBD1. CDR3 length equals 14 residues. The V and J ends lost 3 bases and 6 bases, in that order; junction bases with no gene match: 8. Germline V CDR1 and CDR2: SGHNT, YYREEE (reference sequence). For the CDR3, the DNA is TGTGCCAGCAGCTCCGACTACAGGGGACATGGCTACACCTTC. Translated: CASSSDYRGHGYTF.

This clone appeared a few times. J is TRBJ2-2 and V is TRBV10-3, with D perhaps matching TRBD1 or TRBD2 (5 bases each). The V end was cut by 8 bases, the J end by 5 bases, with 21 bases between. Germline CDR1 ENHRY, CDR2 SYGVKD. This CDR3 has 16 amino acids. The DNA for the CDR3 is TGTGCCATCCGGGGCAGGTTAGCCCCCCGAACCGGGGAGCTGTTTTTT. Its protein product is CAIRGRLAPRTGELFF.

The sample holds one count of this clone. The genes are TRBV5-5 and TRBJ1-6; D remains unclear. The CDR3 is 14 amino acids. With 2 bases removed from V and 10 bases from J, the gap between germline ends came to 13 bases. The V gene's germline CDR1 is SGHKS and CDR2 YYEKEE (reference sequence). CDR3 sequence (DNA): TGTGCCAGCAGCTTAAGGATTGCCCCGTCACCCCTCCACTTT. Translation: CASSLRIAPSPLHF. The variable domain in full, with the rest retrieved from reference TRBV5-5 and TRBJ1-6, is DAGVTQSPTHLIKTRGQQVTLRCSPISGHKSVSWYQQVLGQGPQFIFQYYEKEERGRGNFPDRFSARQFPNYSSELNVNALLLGDSALYLCASSLRIAPSPLHFGNGTRLTVT.

A note on this clone: This CDR3 is also generated by other DNA sequences in the sample. V and J are TRBV7-2 and TRBJ2-5, with 8 bases lining up with TRBD2. J was trimmed by 3 bases and V by 1 base; bases with no gene match: 1. CDR1 and CDR2 from the germline V gene are SGHTA and FQGNSA. There are 14 residues in the CDR3. The CDR3 here is CASSLVSGKETQYF. CDR3 coding DNA: TGTGCCAGCAGCTTAGTTAGCGGGAAAGAGACCCAGTACTTC.

The V and J genes are TRBV5-1 and TRBJ2-3; D remains unclear. Germline V gene sequence: CDR1 SGHRS, CDR2 YFSETQ. The CDR3 contains 14 residues. V lost 0 bases and J lost 0, with 5 bases in between. The CDR3 spells CASSLEGSTDTQYF. The CDR3 DNA is TGCGCCAGCAGCTTGGAAGGGAGCACAGATACGCAGTATTTT.

CDR3 DNA sequence: TGCGCCAGCAGCCAAGATCTGGGGGCTGGGGCAGATACGCAGTATTTT. It yields the protein CASSQDLGAGADTQYF. V is TRBV4-3 and J is TRBJ2-3; perhaps TRBD1 as D (6 bases). The germline gives CDR1 LGHNA, CDR2 YSLEER. V was pared by 0 bases and J by 4 bases, with 14 bases between. The CDR3 length is 16 residues.

The chain joins TRBV2 to TRBJ1-3, with a weak D call TRBD1 (5 bases). Trimming removed 4 bases from V and 3 bases from J, with 10 bases in between. The germline V gene encodes CDR1 SNHLY and CDR2 FYNNEI. CDR3 size: 14 residues. CDR3 loop: CASSGGTSGNTIYF. In DNA form, the CDR3 reads TGTGCCAGCAGTGGGGGCACAAGTGGAAACACCATATATTTT. Together with reference TRBV2 and TRBJ1-3, the CDR3 gives the full variable domain: EPEVTQTPSHQVTQMGQEVILRCVPISNHLYFYWYRQILGQKVEFLVSFYNNEISEKSEIFDDQFSVERPDGSNFTLKIRSTKLEDSAMYFCASSGGTSGNTIYFGEGSWLTVV.

V is TRBV7-7 and J is TRBJ2-3; D is uncertain. Germline loops: CDR1 SSHAT, CDR2 FNYEAQ (reference sequence). The V end was cut by 1 base, the J end by 0 bases, with 11 bases between. The CDR3 consists of 16 residues. CDR3 sequence: CASSLGADLSTDTQYF. The CDR3, as DNA: TGTGCCAGCAGCTTAGGGGCGGACCTAAGCACAGATACGCAGTATTTT.

Only one count was recorded for this clone. The chain links TRBV11-2 to TRBJ1-1; TRBD1 matches at 8 bases. The CDR3 is 13 residues long. Germline CDR1 is SGHAT and CDR2 is FQNNGV. The trim removed 5 bases at V and 4 bases at J, leaving 3 bases unmatched. The CDR3 sequence: CASSLDRATEAFF. In DNA form, the CDR3 reads TGTGCCAGCAGCCTGGACAGGGCCACTGAAGCTTTCTTT.